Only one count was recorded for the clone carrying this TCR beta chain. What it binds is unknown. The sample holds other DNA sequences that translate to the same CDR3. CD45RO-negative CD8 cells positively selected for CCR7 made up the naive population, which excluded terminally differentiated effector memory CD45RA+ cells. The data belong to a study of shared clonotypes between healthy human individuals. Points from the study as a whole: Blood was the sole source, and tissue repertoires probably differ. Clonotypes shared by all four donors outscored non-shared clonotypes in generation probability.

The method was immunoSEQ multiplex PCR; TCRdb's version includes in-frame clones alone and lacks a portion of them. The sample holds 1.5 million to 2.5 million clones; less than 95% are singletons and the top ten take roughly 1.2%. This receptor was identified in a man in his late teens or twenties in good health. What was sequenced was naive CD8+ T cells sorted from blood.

The CDR3 loop is CASSLDSGSSYNEQFF. CDR3 nucleotide sequence: TGTGCCAGCAGCTTAGATAGCGGGAGTTCCTACAATGAGCAGTTCTTC. This chain links TRBV7-8 with TRBJ2-1; 9 bases agree with TRBD2. This CDR3 has 16 residues. Germline V gives CDR1 SGHVS, CDR2 FQNEAQ. V lost 1 base and J lost 1; bases outside the gene matches: 2.